These 29 T cell receptor beta chains were all obtained from the same sample, sequenced in a study of blood T cell repertoires in COVID-19. Data came from immunoSEQ multiplex PCR; TCRdb stores just in-frame clones and leaves some out. The sample carries under 300,000 clones, around 83% recorded once. Sequencing input: peripheral blood. The receptors come from a woman in her forties who had recovered from COVID-19.

V and J are TRBV6-5 and TRBJ2-1, with 7 nucleotides matching TRBD1. Germline lookup yields CDR1 MNHEY and CDR2 SVGAGI. The CDR3 loop spans 11 amino acids. J gave up 10 bases and V 6 bases, and 3 bases lay outside the gene matches. DNA of the CDR3: TGTGCCAGCAGGACAGGGAGCGAGCAGTTCTTC. As protein: CASRTGSEQFF.

In this sample, this clone turned up once. The chain recombines TRBV11-2 with TRBJ1-2, with TRBD1 identical over 8 bases. V trimming: 7 bases; J trimming: 2 bases; junction bases outside the gene matches: 15. Germline V lookup: CDR1 SGHAT, CDR2 FQNNGV. The length of the CDR3 is 17 residues. CDR3 nucleotide sequence: TGTGCCAGCAATCAGGGGGCCCGCCGGAATATGAACTATGGCTACACCTTC. Protein product: CASNQGARRNMNYGYTF.

The chain joins TRBV6-5 to TRBJ2-7; 9 positions agree with TRBD1. Germline loops: CDR1 MNHEY, CDR2 SVGAGI. Unmatched junction bases numbered 8, after V lost 0 bases and J lost 5 bases. The CDR3 spans 16 residues. This CDR3 is CASSYSLLDRGNEQYF. The CDR3 DNA is TGTGCCAGCAGTTACTCCCTCTTGGACAGGGGCAACGAGCAGTACTTC.

In this sample, this clone turned up once. The chain joins TRBV6-2 or TRBV6-3 to TRBJ1-1; D remains unclear. The germline CDR1 and CDR2 sequences are MNHEY and SVGEGT. CDR3 length equals 13 residues. The V end lost 6 bases, the J end lost 4 bases, and 12 bases lay between the germline ends. CDR3 in DNA: TGTGCCAGCAGCGACTTGGAGGGCACTGAAGCTTTCTTT. Residues: CASSDLEGTEAFF.

This chain uses TRBV7-2 with TRBJ2-2; 10 bases align to TRBD2. The CDR3 has 16 residues. Germline CDR1 reads SGHTA; CDR2 reads FQGNSA. J lost 7 bases, V lost 0 bases, and 5 bases had no gene match. This CDR3 reads CASSLAASGGHGELFF. DNA for the CDR3: TGTGCCAGCAGCTTAGCGGCTAGCGGGGGTCACGGGGAGCTGTTTTTT.

The V call is TRBV10-3, the J call TRBJ1-5; 8 nucleotides line up with TRBD1. The CDR3 loop spans 16 amino acids. Germline V gene sequence: CDR1 ENHRY, CDR2 SYGVKD. The V and J ends lost 10 bases and 0 bases, in that order; junction bases with no gene match: 11. CDR3 sequence (DNA): TGTGCCACCTCAGGACAGGGTGTCGATAGCAATCAGCCCCAGCATTTT. Protein sequence: CATSGQGVDSNQPQHF.

This chain joins TRBV2 and TRBJ1-2; perhaps TRBD1 as D (5 bases). V gave up 3 bases and J gave up 6 bases, with 14 bases separating them. Germline-derived CDR1 and CDR2 are SNHLY and FYNNEI. The CDR3 is made up of 14 amino acids. In DNA, the CDR3 is TGTGCCAGCAGTGAGGCGGGGCTTGCCGATGGCTACACCTTC. It yields the protein CASSEAGLADGYTF.

The rearrangement uses TRBV4-2 and TRBJ1-5; 9 positions agree with TRBD1. CDR1 is LGHNA and CDR2 is YNFKEQ in the germline V gene. The CDR3 length is 15 residues. Trimming cost V 1 base and J 7 bases; bases outside gene matches: 5. The CDR3 sequence: CASSQAGTGQQPQHF. The CDR3 DNA reads as TGTGCCAGCAGCCAAGCTGGGACAGGGCAACAGCCCCAGCATTTT.

The CDR3 sequence: CASSLGSFNSPLHF. DNA for the CDR3: TGCGCCAGCAGCTTGGGTTCCTTCAATTCACCCCTCCACTTT. J is TRBJ1-6 and V is TRBV5-1, with no clear D. The germline V and J ends were trimmed by 0 bases and 7 bases, with 8 bases remaining between them. CDR3 size: 14 residues. Germline V gene data show CDR1 as SGHRS and CDR2 as YFSETQ.

This chain connects TRBV23-1 to TRBJ2-3; 9 bases agree with TRBD1. TRBV23-1 is an ORF, with its function uncertain. The CDR3 sequence is 16 residues long. V trimming: 8 bases; J trimming: 4 bases; junction bases outside the gene matches: 13. The CDR3 reads CASAYRGRFPPDTQYF. Written as DNA, the CDR3 is TGCGCCAGCGCGTACAGGGGGCGCTTTCCCCCAGATACGCAGTATTTT.

This clone was found a few times. The chain couples TRBV19 to TRBJ2-7; maybe TRBD1 (5 bases). The V and J ends lost 2 bases and 5 bases respectively, with 10 bases between them. This CDR3 region has 13 residues. Per the germline V gene, CDR1 is LNHDA and CDR2 is SQIVND (reference sequence). The CDR3 spells CASSIPTGNEQYF. As DNA, the CDR3 is TGTGCCAGTAGTATACCCACAGGTAACGAGCAGTACTTC.

The V and J genes are TRBV7-3 and TRBJ1-6; a weak D match, TRBD1 (5 bases). Germline CDR1 is SGHTA and CDR2 is FQGTGA. V was shortened by 5 bases and J by 8 bases, with 16 bases between the two germline ends. The CDR3 extends over 15 amino acids. As DNA, the CDR3 is TGTGCCAGCAGCCTTAACCAGGGAAGTGATTCACCCCTCCACTTT. Its translation: CASSLNQGSDSPLHF.

Details on this clone: The junction departs from germline at one end; a sequencing error may be responsible. The rearrangement links TRBV5-6 to TRBJ1-1; TRBD1 aligns across 8 bases. CDR1 is SGHDT and CDR2 is YYEEEE in the germline V gene. CDR3 size: 15 residues. The CDR3 sequence: CASSLAGGMYPEAFF. As DNA, the CDR3 is TGTGCCAGCAGTTTGGCAGGGGGCATGTACCCTGAAGCTTTCTTT.

This chain joins TRBV15 and TRBJ2-2, with D perhaps TRBD2 (7 bases). Per germline, CDR1 LNHNV and CDR2 YYDKDF (reference sequence). V was clipped by 4 bases and J by 5 bases, with 14 bases between them. The CDR3 length is 15 residues. CDR3 sequence reads: CATSTARGGTGELFF. Here the CDR3 DNA reads TGTGCCACCAGCACCGCAAGGGGGGGAACCGGGGAGCTGTTTTTT. The full variable domain, with the rest looked up from reference TRBV15 and TRBJ2-2, is DAMVIQNPRYQVTQFGKPVTLSCSQTLNHNVMYWYQQKSSQAPKLLFHYYDKDFNNEADTPDNFQSRRPNTSFCFLDIRSPGLGDTAMYLCATSTARGGTGELFFGEGSRLTVL.

This clone has just one count. This chain's CDR3 is CASSRGQGISNQPQHF. Written as DNA, the CDR3 is TGCGCCAGCAGCCGTGGACAGGGAATTAGCAATCAGCCCCAGCATTTT. The chain carries TRBV4-1 and TRBJ1-5; 8 nucleotides align to TRBD1. This CDR3 is 16 amino acids long. Germline CDR1 is MGHRA and CDR2 is YSYEKL. V lost 4 bases to trimming and J lost 0 bases; unmatched junction nucleotides: 5.

V and J are TRBV6-9 and TRBJ1-2; D is unclear. Germline V gene lookup returns CDR1 MNHGY and CDR2 SVAAGI. The CDR3 is 17 residues long. Trimming cost V 5 bases and J 3 bases, with 22 bases left between them. The DNA for the CDR3 is TGTGCCAGCAGTCCGCCCTGGAGCCTTTCGGATGACTATGGCTACACCTTC. As protein: CASSPPWSLSDDYGYTF.

The chain couples TRBV4-1 to TRBJ1-1, with D unresolved. Trimming left V 1 base short and J 5 bases short, with 11 bases between. Per germline, CDR1 MGHRA and CDR2 YSYEKL. The CDR3 has 14 amino acids. CDR3 in amino acids: CASSQGGSDTEAFF. CDR3 nucleotide sequence: TGCGCCAGCAGCCAAGGAGGGTCGGATACTGAAGCTTTCTTT.

V gene TRBV7-9 combines with J gene TRBJ1-4; D uncertain. Per the germline V gene, CDR1 is SEHNR and CDR2 is FQNEAQ (reference sequence). V was shortened by 7 bases and J by 3 bases, with 12 bases between the two germline ends. The CDR3 contains 14 residues. DNA for the CDR3: TGTGCCAGCACATCCGACATTCCTAATGAAAAACTGTTTTTT. Protein: CASTSDIPNEKLFF.

The chain is built from TRBV11-3 and TRBJ1-3; the match to TRBD1 covers 8 bases. This CDR3 has 13 residues. Germline V CDR1 and CDR2: SGHNT, YENEEA. V gave up 3 bases and J gave up 8 bases; unmatched junction bases: 3. CDR3 in amino acids: CASSLDREDTIYF. The CDR3 DNA is TGTGCCAGCAGCTTGGACAGGGAGGACACCATATATTTT.

The J gene is TRBJ2-1, the V gene TRBV28; 10 bases line up with TRBD2. CDR3 size: 18 residues. J lost 6 bases, V lost 3 bases, and 14 bases had no gene match. In germline, CDR1 is MDHEN, CDR2 SYDVKM. The DNA of the CDR3 is TGTGCCAGCAGTTTTCTCAGCGGGGGGGCTGGGAGCCGCAATGAGCAGTTCTTC. Encoded protein: CASSFLSGGAGSRNEQFF.

Here the CDR3 reads CASSDQVSPLHF. CDR3 in DNA: TGTGCCAGCAGTGATCAGGTTTCACCCCTCCACTTT. The rearrangement links TRBV6-6 to TRBJ1-6; D is ambiguous. Germline V gene data show CDR1 as MNHNY and CDR2 as SVGAGI (reference sequence). This CDR3 region has 12 residues. Trimming took off 5 bases at V and 9 bases at J, with 8 bases between the two ends.

The V and J genes are TRBV19 and TRBJ2-2; D unresolved. This CDR3 is built from 14 residues. Germline V gene lookup returns CDR1 LNHDA and CDR2 SQIVND (reference sequence). V lost 3 bases and J lost 7, with 12 bases in between. CDR3: CASSIGVWYGELFF. CDR3 sequence (DNA): TGTGCCAGTAGTATTGGAGTATGGTACGGGGAGCTGTTTTTT.

V and J are TRBV7-7 and TRBJ2-5; perhaps TRBD1 as D (6 bases). The germline CDR1 and CDR2 sequences are SSHAT and FNYEAQ (reference sequence). The V gene lost 5 bases and the J gene lost 2 bases, with 9 bases spanning the gap. The CDR3 runs to 13 residues. CDR3 protein: CASSRGQQETQYF. Here the CDR3 DNA reads TGTGCCAGCAGCCGCGGACAGCAAGAGACCCAGTACTTC. Using reference TRBV7-7 and TRBJ2-5 for the parts outside the CDR3, the full variable domain is GAGVSQSPRYKVTKRGQDVTLRCDPISSHATLYWYQQALGQGPEFLTYFNYEAQPDKSGLPSDRFSAERPEGSISTLTIQRTEQRDSAMYRCASSRGQQETQYFGPGTRLLVL.

This chain joins TRBV30 and TRBJ2-7, with TRBD1 matching over 9 bases. The V gene end was trimmed by 5 bases and the J gene end by 4 bases; junction bases not matched to a gene: 6. Germline V gives CDR1 GTSNPN, CDR2 SVGIG (reference sequence). The CDR3 has 13 amino acids. In nucleotides, the CDR3 is TGTGCCTGGGCTCCGGGACAGGGTTACGAGCAGTACTTC. This sequence encodes CAWAPGQGYEQYF.

V and J are TRBV28 and TRBJ1-1; TRBD1 aligns across 8 bases. V dropped 8 bases and J dropped 0; count of bases not matched to a gene: 8. Germline V gene data show CDR1 as MDHEN and CDR2 as SYDVKM. The CDR3 covers 15 residues. This chain's CDR3 is CASQLTGVVNTEAFF. Written as DNA, the CDR3 is TGTGCCAGCCAATTGACAGGGGTTGTGAACACTGAAGCTTTCTTT.

This clone occurred a few times. The chain has TRBV6-1 and TRBJ1-2, with a possible D match to TRBD1 (5 bases). This CDR3 has 15 amino acids. Looked up from germline, CDR1 is MNHNS and CDR2 is SASEGT. Trimming stripped 2 bases from V and 0 bases from J, with 10 bases between. CDR3 sequence: CASSERQSPNYGYTF. As DNA, the CDR3 is TGTGCCAGCAGTGAACGACAGTCCCCTAACTATGGCTACACCTTC.

This clone was counted once. The chain is built from TRBV7-9 and TRBJ2-1; 8 bases are shared with TRBD2. The trim removed 5 bases at V and 4 bases at J, leaving 4 bases unmatched. The CDR3 contains 14 residues. The germline CDR1 and CDR2 sequences are SEHNR and FQNEAQ (reference sequence). CDR3 sequence reads: CASSRGGSYNEQFF. As DNA, the CDR3 is TGTGCCAGCAGCCGGGGGGGTTCTTACAATGAGCAGTTCTTC.

The chain carries TRBV11-2 and TRBJ1-3; TRBD1 aligns across 7 bases. The germline V gene encodes CDR1 SGHAT and CDR2 FQNNGV. V trimming: 5 bases; J trimming: 4 bases; junction bases outside the gene matches: 8. There are 15 residues in the CDR3. In DNA form, the CDR3 reads TGTGCCAGCAGCATCATTACAGGGGCAGGAAACACCATATATTTT. This gives the protein CASSIITGAGNTIYF. Combining the CDR3 with reference TRBV11-2 and TRBJ1-3 gives the whole variable domain EAGVAQSPRYKIIEKRQSVAFWCNPISGHATLYWYQQILGQGPKLLIQFQNNGVVDDSQLPKDRFSAERLKGVDSTLKIQPAKLEDSAVYLCASSIITGAGNTIYFGEGSWLTVV.

CDR3 coding DNA: TGTGCCAGTAGTATACCAGGGGGCACTGAAGCTTTCTTT. Its translation is CASSIPGGTEAFF. The rearrangement uses TRBV19 and TRBJ1-1, with TRBD1 matching over 7 bases. V shed 2 bases, J shed 4 bases, and the junction held 1 base outside the gene matches. The CDR3 consists of 13 residues. Germline values: CDR1 LNHDA, CDR2 SQIVND (reference sequence).